This T cell receptor beta chain emerged from a study of blood T cell repertoires in COVID-19. As for the study in general: Acute and convalescent COVID-19 samples came from the United States, Italy and Spain. Sample material is recorded as cDNA or gDNA derived from T cells, B-cell-depleted T cells, or PBMCs.

This CDR3 spans 16 amino acids. CDR1 is SGHDT and CDR2 is YYEEEE in the germline V gene. V lost 2 bases, J lost 0 bases, and 5 bases stayed unmatched. Data came from immunoSEQ multiplex PCR; TCRdb stores just in-frame clones and leaves some out. The sample has about 240,000 clones; around 87% are singletons. This clone was recorded only once. The rearrangement links TRBV5-6 to TRBJ2-1; 7 bases align to TRBD2. This clonotype originated in a man in his 60s who had recovered from COVID-19. Sequences were obtained from peripheral blood. The CDR3 nucleotides read TGTGCCAGCAGCTTATTCGGGGGGAGCTCCTACAATGAGCAGTTCTTC. Encoded protein: CASSLFGGSSYNEQFF.